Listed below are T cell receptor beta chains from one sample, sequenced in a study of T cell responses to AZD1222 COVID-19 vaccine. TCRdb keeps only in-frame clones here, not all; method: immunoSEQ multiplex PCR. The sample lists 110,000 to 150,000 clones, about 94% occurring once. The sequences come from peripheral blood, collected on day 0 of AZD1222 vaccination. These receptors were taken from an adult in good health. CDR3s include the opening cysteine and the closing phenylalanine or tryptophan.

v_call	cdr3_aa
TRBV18	CASSPDANTEAFF
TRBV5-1	CASSLTGNGDQPQHF
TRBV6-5	CASRRGSIPHEQFF
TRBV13	CASSLAGGGPYEQYF
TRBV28	CASGLPNHNEQFF
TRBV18	CASSPNGGDAFNEQFF
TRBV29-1	CSVVGTGTYEQYF
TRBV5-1	CASSSTGSYEQYF
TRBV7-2	CASSLVGVGQGSYEQYF
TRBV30	CAWSPRVVGYTF
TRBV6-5	CATQTGPHQPQHF
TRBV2	CASTPRTQLETQYF
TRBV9	CASSLHRGNYGYTF
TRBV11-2	CASSLGWDTEAFF
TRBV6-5	CASKPSGAYNEQFF
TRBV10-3	CAISDSRAETNEKLFF
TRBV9	CASSSEKAGAPYNEQFF
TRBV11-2	CASSLRPGGELFF
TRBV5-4	CASSLGQGNTIYF
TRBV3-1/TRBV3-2	CASSQPTGGGTEAFF
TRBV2	CASSAGRGRWASAAFF
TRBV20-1	CSASSWAPISGNTIYF
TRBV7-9	CASSRTASNTEAFF
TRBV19	CASSGGRTDSYEQYF
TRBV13	CASSLGGLRMNTEAFF
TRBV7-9	CASSLSAGQGVYEQYF
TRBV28	CASSLTGGAIGYTF
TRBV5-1	CASSLGTGGISEKLFF
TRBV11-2	CASSSRGPTRASYNEQFF
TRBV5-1	CASSPYIIGELFF
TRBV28	CASSGDAISYEQYF
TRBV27	CASSSQGIYGYTF
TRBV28	CASSIRDSQETQYF
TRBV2	CASSPEGAENQPQHF
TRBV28	CASSPPNVGAGNEQFF
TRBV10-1	CASRVGGQGVGNTIYF
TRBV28	CASSSGQNSGNTIYF
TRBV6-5	CASSYRETQYF
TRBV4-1	CASSPNRIAAKLYNEQFF
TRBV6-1	CASSEAGPSSYEQYF
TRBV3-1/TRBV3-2	CASSQDPHQPQHF
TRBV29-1	CSVSSGYNEQFF
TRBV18	CASSPPEIRSGEAFF